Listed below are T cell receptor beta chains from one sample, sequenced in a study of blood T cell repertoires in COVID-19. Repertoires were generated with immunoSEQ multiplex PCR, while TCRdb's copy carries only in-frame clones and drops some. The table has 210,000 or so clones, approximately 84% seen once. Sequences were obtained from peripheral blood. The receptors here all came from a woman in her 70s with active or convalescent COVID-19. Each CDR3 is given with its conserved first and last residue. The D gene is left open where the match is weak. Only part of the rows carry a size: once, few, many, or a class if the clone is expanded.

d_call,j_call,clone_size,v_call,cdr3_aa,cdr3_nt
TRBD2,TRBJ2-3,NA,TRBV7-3,CASSISGGATYTQYF,TGTGCCAGCAGCATCTCGGGGGGAGCTACTTATACGCAGTATTTT
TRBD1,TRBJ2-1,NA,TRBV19,CASSTDRGRFAEQFF,TGTGCCAGTAGTACGGACAGGGGGCGGTTCGCTGAGCAGTTCTTC
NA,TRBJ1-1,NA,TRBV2,CASKGHPNTEAFF,TGTGCCAGCAAGGGACACCCGAACACTGAAGCTTTCTTT
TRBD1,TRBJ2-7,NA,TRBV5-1,CASSLTGQAYEQYF,TGCGCCAGCAGCTTGACAGGACAGGCGTACGAGCAGTACTTC
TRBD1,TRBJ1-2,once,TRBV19,CASSIVGQGLGGYGYTF,TGTGCCAGTAGTATTGTGGGACAGGGACTAGGAGGCTATGGCTACACCTTC
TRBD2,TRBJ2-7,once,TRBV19,CASSPSGTNDEQYF,TGTGCCAGTAGCCCCTCGGGGACTAATGACGAGCAGTACTTC
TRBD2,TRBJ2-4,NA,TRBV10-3,CAISGGGRDIQYF,TGTGCCATCAGTGGGGGGGGTAGAGACATTCAGTACTTC
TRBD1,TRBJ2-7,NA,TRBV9,CASSVDRDRAILANYEQYF,TGTGCCAGCAGCGTAGACCGGGACAGGGCAATTCTTGCCAACTACGAGCAGTACTTC
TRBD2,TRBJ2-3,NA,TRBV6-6,CASSYSLAGGADTQYF,TGTGCCAGCAGTTACTCGCTAGCGGGAGGCGCAGATACGCAGTATTTT
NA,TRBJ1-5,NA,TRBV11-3,CASSSVAKKGGNQPQHF,TGTGCCAGCAGCTCAGTCGCAAAGAAAGGAGGCAATCAGCCCCAGCATTTT
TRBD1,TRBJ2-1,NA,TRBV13,CASSSRPGGSNEQFF,TGTGCCAGCAGCTCCCGGCCAGGGGGCTCAAATGAGCAGTTCTTC
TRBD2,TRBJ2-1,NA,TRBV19,CASRIAGGGNEQFF,TGTGCCAGTAGAATAGCGGGAGGTGGTAATGAGCAGTTCTTC
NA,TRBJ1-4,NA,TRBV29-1,CSVRQVNEKLFF,TGCAGCGTGAGACAGGTTAATGAAAAACTGTTTTTT
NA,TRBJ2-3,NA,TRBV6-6,CASSYWLASPDTQYF,TGTGCCAGCAGTTACTGGCTAGCCTCCCCTGATACGCAGTATTTT
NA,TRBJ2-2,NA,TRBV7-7,CASSLVLGGRSGELFF,TGTGCCAGCAGCTTAGTTCTGGGGGGTAGGTCCGGGGAGCTGTTTTTT
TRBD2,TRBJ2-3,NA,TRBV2,CASNKREGQDTQYF,TGTGCCAGCAACAAGCGGGAGGGCCAAGATACGCAGTATTTT
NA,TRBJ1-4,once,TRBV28,CASSLRGANEKLFF,TGTGCCAGCAGCCTCAGGGGAGCTAATGAAAAACTGTTTTTT
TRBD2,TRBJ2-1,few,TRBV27,CASSPTSEHNEQFF,TGTGCCAGCAGTCCGACTAGCGAACACAATGAGCAGTTCTTC
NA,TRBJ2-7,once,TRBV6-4,CASSPGGFGYEQYF,TGTGCCAGCAGTCCAGGGGGGTTCGGCTACGAGCAGTACTTC
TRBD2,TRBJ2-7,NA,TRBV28,CASLGLVSPSEQYF,TGTGCCAGCCTTGGACTAGTCTCACCTAGCGAGCAGTACTTC
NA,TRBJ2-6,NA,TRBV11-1,CASSSHSVLTF,TGTGCCAGCAGCTCCCATAGCGTCCTGACTTTC
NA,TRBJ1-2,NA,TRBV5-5,CASSPAPGGHYGYTF,TGTGCCAGCAGCCCGGCCCCGGGGGGCCACTATGGCTACACCTTC
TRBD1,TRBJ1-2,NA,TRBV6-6,CASNPGQGAYYGYTF,TGTGCCAGCAATCCGGGACAGGGGGCTTATTATGGCTACACCTTC
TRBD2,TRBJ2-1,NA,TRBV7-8,CASSLRPSGGGNEQFF,TGTGCCAGCAGCTTAAGACCTAGCGGGGGGGGCAATGAGCAGTTCTTC
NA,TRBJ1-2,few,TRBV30,CAWKRTNTNYGYTF,TGTGCCTGGAAAAGGACAAATACTAACTATGGCTACACCTTC
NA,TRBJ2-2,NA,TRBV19,CASSLGPNTGELFF,TGTGCCAGTAGTCTGGGCCCCAACACCGGGGAGCTGTTTTTT
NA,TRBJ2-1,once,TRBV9,CASSVGGGDNNEQFF,TGTGCCAGCAGCGTAGGGGGTGGGGACAACAATGAGCAGTTCTTC
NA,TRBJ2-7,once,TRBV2,CASSEALRQYF,TGTGCCAGCAGTGAAGCGCTTAGGCAGTACTTC
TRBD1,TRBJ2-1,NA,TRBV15,CATSIKRRTGGNEQFF,TGTGCCACCAGCATCAAAAGGAGGACAGGGGGCAATGAGCAGTTCTTC
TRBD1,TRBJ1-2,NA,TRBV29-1,CSVEHRGNYGYTF,TGCAGCGTTGAACACAGGGGGAACTATGGCTACACCTTC
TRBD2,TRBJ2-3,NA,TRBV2,CASRGAGGVDTQYF,TGTGCCAGCAGGGGAGCGGGAGGGGTAGATACGCAGTATTTT
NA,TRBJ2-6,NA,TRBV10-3,CATRWRDSGANVLTF,TGTGCCACTCGGTGGAGGGACTCTGGGGCCAACGTCCTGACTTTC
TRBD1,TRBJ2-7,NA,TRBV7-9,CASSSNRGTYEQYF,TGTGCCAGCAGCTCGAACAGGGGGACCTACGAGCAGTACTTC
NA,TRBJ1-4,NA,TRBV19,CASNGQRNEKLFF,TGTGCCAGTAATGGACAGAGGAATGAAAAACTGTTTTTT
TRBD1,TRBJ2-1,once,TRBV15,CATSRRQGVGDNEQFF,TGTGCCACCAGCAGACGACAGGGGGTAGGGGACAATGAGCAGTTCTTC
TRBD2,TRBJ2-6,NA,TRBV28,CASRTPPGGFDGANVLTF,TGTGCCAGCAGGACCCCACCGGGGGGGTTTGATGGGGCCAACGTCCTGACTTTC
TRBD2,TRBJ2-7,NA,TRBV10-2,CASSPPGLQIWEQYF,TGCGCCAGCAGTCCCCCGGGACTACAGATTTGGGAGCAGTACTTC
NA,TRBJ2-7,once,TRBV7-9,CASSLGAARENEQYF,TGTGCCAGCAGCTTAGGGGCAGCACGGGAAAACGAGCAGTACTTC
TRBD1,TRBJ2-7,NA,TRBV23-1,CASSPIPGQGAPSYEQYF,TGCGCCAGCAGTCCCATACCCGGACAGGGGGCGCCTTCATACGAGCAGTACTTC
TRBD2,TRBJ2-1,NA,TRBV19,CANVLPRTSGRSSYNEQFF,TGTGCCAACGTTCTACCTCGGACTAGCGGGAGGAGCTCCTACAATGAGCAGTTCTTC
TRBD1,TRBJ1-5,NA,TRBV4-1,CASSHAIHRDRGRISGQPQHF,TGCGCCAGCAGCCACGCCATACACCGGGACAGGGGGCGGATTAGCGGTCAGCCCCAGCATTTT
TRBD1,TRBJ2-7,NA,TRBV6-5,CASGRQGRVEQYF,TGTGCCAGCGGTAGACAGGGCCGTGTCGAGCAGTACTTC
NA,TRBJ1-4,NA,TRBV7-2,CASSLGSSLNEKLFF,TGTGCCAGCAGCTTAGGGAGCAGCCTTAATGAAAAACTGTTTTTT
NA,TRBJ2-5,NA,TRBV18,CASSSTQETQYF,TGTGCCAGCTCTAGTACCCAAGAGACCCAGTACTTC
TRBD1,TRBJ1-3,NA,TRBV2,CASRQGNTIYF,TGTGCCAGCAGACAGGGGAACACCATATATTTT
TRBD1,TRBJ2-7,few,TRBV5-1,CASSLETGGKYF,TGCGCCAGCAGCTTGGAGACAGGGGGAAAGTACTTC
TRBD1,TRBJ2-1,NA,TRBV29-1,CSVDRATKVYNEQFF,TGCAGCGTGGACAGGGCCACTAAGGTATACAATGAGCAGTTCTTC
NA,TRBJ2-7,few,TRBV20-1,CSASGRVLRYEQYF,TGCAGTGCTAGTGGACGGGTCTTGAGGTACGAGCAGTACTTC